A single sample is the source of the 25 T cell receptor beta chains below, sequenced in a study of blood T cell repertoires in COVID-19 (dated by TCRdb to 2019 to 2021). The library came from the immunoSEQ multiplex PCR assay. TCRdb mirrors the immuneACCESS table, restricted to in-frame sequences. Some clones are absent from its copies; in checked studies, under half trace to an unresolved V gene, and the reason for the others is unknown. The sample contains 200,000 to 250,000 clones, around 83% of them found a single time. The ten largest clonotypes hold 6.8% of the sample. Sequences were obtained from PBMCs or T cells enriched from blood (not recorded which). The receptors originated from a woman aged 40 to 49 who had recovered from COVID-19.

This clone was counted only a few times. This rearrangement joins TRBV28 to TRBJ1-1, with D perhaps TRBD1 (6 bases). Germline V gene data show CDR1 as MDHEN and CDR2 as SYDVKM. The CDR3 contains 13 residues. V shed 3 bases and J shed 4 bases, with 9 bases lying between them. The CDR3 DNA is TGTGCCAGCAGTTTGGGACACTCCACTGAAGCTTTCTTT. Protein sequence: CASSLGHSTEAFF.

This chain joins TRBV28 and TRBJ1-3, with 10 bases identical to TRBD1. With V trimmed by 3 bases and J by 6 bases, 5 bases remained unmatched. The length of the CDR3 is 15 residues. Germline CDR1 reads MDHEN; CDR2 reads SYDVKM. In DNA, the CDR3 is TGTGCCAGCAGTTTTATGGGACAGGGGAAAAACACCATATATTTT. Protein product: CASSFMGQGKNTIYF.

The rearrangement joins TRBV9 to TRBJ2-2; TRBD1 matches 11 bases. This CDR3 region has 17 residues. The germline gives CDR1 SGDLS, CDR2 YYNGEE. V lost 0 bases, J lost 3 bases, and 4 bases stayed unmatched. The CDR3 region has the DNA TGTGCCAGCAGCGTAGGGACAGGGGGCGCGGACACCGGGGAGCTGTTTTTT. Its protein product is CASSVGTGGADTGELFF.

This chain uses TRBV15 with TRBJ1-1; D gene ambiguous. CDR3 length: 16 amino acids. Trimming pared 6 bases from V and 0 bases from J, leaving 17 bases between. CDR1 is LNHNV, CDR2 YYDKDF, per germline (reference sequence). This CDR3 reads CATRALRSPLNTEAFF. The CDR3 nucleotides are TGTGCCACCAGAGCTCTCAGGTCCCCCTTGAACACTGAAGCTTTCTTT. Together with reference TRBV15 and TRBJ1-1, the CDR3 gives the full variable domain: DAMVIQNPRYQVTQFGKPVTLSCSQTLNHNVMYWYQQKSSQAPKLLFHYYDKDFNNEADTPDNFQSRRPNTSFCFLDIRSPGLGDTAMYLCATRALRSPLNTEAFFGQGTRLTVV.

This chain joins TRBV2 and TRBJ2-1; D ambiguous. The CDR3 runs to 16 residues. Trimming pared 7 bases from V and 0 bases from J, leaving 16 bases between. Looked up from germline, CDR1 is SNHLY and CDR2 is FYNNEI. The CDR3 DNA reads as TGTGCCAGCAATCATCCAGCGCGAAGCTCCTACAATGAGCAGTTCTTC. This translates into CASNHPARSSYNEQFF. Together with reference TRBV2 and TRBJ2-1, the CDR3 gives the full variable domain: EPEVTQTPSHQVTQMGQEVILRCVPISNHLYFYWYRQILGQKVEFLVSFYNNEISEKSEIFDDQFSVERPDGSNFTLKIRSTKLEDSAMYFCASNHPARSSYNEQFFGPGTRLTVL.

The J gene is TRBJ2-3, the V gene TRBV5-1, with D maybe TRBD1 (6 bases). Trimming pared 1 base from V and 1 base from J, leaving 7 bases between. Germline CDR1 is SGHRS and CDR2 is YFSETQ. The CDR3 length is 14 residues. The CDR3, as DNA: TGCGCCAGCAGCTTGTCAGGGGGCACAGATACGCAGTATTTT. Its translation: CASSLSGGTDTQYF. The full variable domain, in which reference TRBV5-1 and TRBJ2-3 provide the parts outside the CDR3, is KAGVTQTPRYLIKTRGQQVTLSCSPISGHRSVSWYQQTPGQGLQFLFEYFSETQRNKGNFPGRFSGRQFSNSRSEMNVSTLELGDSALYLCASSLSGGTDTQYFGPGTRLTVL.

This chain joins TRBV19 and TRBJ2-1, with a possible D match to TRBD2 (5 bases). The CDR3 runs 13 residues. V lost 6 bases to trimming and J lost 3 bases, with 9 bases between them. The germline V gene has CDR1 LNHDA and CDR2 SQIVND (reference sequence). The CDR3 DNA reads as TGTGCCAGTAGCCGACGGGACTACAATGAGCAGTTCTTC. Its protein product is CASSRRDYNEQFF.

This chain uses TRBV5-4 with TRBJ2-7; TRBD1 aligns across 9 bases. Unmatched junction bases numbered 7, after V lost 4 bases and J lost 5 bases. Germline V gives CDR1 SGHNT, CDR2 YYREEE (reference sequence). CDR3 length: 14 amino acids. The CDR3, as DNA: TGTGCCAGCAGCCACCGGGACAGGGCCCACGAGCAGTACTTC. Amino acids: CASSHRDRAHEQYF. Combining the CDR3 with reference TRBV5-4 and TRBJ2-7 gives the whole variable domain ETGVTQSPTHLIKTRGQQVTLRCSSQSGHNTVSWYQQALGQGPQFIFQYYREEENGRGNFPPRFSGLQFPNYSSELNVNALELDDSALYLCASSHRDRAHEQYFGPGTRLTVT.

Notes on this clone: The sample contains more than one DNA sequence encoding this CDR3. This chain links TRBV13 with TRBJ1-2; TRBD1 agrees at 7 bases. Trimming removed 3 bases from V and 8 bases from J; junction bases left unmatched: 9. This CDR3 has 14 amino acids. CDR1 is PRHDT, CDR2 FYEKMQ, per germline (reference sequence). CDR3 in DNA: TGTGCCAGCAGCTTTGTAGGGGGCGGGCGGGGCTACACCTTC. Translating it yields CASSFVGGGRGYTF.

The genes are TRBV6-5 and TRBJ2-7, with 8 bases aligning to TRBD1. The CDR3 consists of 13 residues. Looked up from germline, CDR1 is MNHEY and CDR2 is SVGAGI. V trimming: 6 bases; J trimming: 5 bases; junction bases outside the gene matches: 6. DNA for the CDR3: TGTGCCAGCAGGGCCAGGGGGCGGGACGAGCAGTACTTC. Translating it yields CASRARGRDEQYF.

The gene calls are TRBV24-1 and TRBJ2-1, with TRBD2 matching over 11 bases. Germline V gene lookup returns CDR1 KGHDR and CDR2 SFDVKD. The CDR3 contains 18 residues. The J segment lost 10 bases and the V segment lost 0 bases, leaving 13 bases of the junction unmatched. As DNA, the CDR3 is TGTGCCACCAGTGATTTGGCTAGCGGGAGGATGAGGAGGGACGAGCAGTTCTTC. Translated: CATSDLASGRMRRDEQFF.

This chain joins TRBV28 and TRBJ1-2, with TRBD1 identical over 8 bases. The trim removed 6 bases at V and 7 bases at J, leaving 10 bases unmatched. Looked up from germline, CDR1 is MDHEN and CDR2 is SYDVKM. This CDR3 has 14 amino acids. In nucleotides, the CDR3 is TGTGCCAGCAGCCTCGGACAGGGAATGGCTGGCTACACCTTC. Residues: CASSLGQGMAGYTF.

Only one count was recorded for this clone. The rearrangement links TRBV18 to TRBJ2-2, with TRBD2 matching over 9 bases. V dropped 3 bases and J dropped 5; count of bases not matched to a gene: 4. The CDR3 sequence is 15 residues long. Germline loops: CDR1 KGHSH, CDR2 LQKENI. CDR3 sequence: CASSPMTSGTGELFF. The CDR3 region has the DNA TGTGCCAGCTCACCGATGACTAGCGGAACCGGGGAGCTGTTTTTT.

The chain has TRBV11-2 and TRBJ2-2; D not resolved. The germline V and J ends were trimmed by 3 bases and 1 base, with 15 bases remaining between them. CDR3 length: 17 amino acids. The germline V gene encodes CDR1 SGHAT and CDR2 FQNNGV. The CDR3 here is CASSLDGLRWNTGELFF. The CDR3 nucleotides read TGTGCCAGCAGCTTGGATGGCCTGAGGTGGAACACCGGGGAGCTGTTTTTT.

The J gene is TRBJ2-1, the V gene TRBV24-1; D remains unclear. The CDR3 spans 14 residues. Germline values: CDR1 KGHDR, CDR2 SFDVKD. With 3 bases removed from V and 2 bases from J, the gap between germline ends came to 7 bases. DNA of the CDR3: TGTGCCACCAGTGATGACTTAGCCTACAATGAGCAGTTCTTC. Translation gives CATSDDLAYNEQFF.

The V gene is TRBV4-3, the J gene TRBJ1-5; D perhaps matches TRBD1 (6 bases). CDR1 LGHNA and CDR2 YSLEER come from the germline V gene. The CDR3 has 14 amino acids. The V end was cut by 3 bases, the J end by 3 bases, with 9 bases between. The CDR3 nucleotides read TGCGCCAGCAGCCAGCGGGGGCTCAATCAGCCCCAGCATTTT. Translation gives CASSQRGLNQPQHF.

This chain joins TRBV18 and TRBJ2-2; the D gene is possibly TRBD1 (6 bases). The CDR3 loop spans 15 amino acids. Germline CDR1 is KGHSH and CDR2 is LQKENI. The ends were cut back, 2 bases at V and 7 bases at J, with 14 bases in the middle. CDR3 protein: CASSPGPAGDGELFF. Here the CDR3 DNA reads TGTGCCAGCTCACCAGGACCGGCAGGGGACGGGGAGCTGTTTTTT.

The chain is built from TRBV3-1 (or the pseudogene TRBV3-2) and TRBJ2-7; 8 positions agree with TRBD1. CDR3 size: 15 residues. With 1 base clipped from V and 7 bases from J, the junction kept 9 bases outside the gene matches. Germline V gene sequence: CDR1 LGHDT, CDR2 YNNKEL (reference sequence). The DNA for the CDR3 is TGTGCCAGCAGCCAAGGTTGGCAGGGGGCTGGAGAGCAGTACTTC. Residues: CASSQGWQGAGEQYF.

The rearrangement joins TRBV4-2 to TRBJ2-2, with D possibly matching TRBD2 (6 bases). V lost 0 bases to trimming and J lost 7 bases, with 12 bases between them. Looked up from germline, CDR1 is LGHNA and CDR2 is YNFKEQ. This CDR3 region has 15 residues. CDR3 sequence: CASSQEGYGGGELFF. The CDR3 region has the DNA TGTGCCAGCAGCCAAGAGGGGTACGGGGGCGGGGAGCTGTTTTTT.

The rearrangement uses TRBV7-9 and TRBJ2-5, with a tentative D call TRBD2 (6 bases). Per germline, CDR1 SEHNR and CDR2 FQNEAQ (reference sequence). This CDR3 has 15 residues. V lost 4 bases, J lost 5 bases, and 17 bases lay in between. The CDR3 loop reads CASSYGSGGAETQYF. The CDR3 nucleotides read TGTGCCAGCAGCTACGGATCCGGAGGGGCTGAGACCCAGTACTTC.

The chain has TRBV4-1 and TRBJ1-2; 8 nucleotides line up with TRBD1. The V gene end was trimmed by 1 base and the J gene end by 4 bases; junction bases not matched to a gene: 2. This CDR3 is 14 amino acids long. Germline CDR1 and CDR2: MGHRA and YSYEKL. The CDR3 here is CASSQAGTGYGYTF. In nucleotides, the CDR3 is TGCGCCAGCAGCCAAGCCGGGACAGGCTATGGCTACACCTTC.

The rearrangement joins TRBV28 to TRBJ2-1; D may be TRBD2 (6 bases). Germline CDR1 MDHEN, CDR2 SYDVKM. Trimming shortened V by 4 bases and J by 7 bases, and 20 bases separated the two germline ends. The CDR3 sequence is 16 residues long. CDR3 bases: TGTGCCAGCAGTTCCACCGGGACTGCCAACGGGAATGAGCAGTTCTTC. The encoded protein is CASSSTGTANGNEQFF.

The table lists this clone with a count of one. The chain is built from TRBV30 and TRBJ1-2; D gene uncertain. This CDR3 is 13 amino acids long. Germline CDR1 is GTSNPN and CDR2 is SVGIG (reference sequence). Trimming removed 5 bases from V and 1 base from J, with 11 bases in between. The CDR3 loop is CAWRDGGNYGYTF. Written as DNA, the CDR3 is TGTGCCTGGCGTGACGGAGGTAACTATGGCTACACCTTC.

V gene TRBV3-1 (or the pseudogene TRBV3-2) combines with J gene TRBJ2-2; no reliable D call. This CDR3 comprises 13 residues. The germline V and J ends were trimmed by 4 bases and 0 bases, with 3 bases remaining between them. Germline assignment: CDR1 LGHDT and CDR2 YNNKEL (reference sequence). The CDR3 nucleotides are TGTGCCAGCAGCCGCGCGAACACCGGGGAGCTGTTTTTT. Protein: CASSRANTGELFF.

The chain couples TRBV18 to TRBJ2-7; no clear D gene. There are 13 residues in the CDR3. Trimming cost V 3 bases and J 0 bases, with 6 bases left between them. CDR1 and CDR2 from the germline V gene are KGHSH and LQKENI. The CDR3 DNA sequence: TGTGCCAGCTCACCGGAGAGCTCCTACGAGCAGTACGTC. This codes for CASSPESSYEQYV.